The sequence of this TCR beta chain was determined in a study of T cell clonotyping in hematopoietic cell transplantation. TCRdb's copy holds only in-frame clones and misses some; the assay was immunoSEQ multiplex PCR. The data show around 45,000 clones, around 80% seen once. Regarding time point: recipient sample about 28 days before transplant, after cytoreduction. Study observations and caveats: Pathologically expanded recipient clonotypes increased progressively from day 30 to day 180 as diversity fell. CD4 and CD8 repertoire contributions could not be separated without sorting.

The CDR3 has 15 residues. V lost 5 bases and J lost 8, with 21 bases in between. Germline V gene lookup returns CDR1 SGHTA and CDR2 FQGNSA. A note on this clone: Its antigen is unknown.

The TCR originated in a man aged 55 to 70 with myelodysplastic syndrome. Some clones in this sample may be carry-over from other donors' samples. The material was peripheral blood mononuclear cells, obtained before stem cell transplant. The rearrangement links TRBV7-2 to TRBJ1-2, with a tentative D call TRBD1 (5 bases). This chain's CDR3 is CASSPGSGGMRGYTF. CDR3 sequence (DNA): TGTGCCAGCAGCCCCGGTTCGGGGGGAATGAGGGGCTACACCTTC.